A selection of T cell receptor beta chains follows, all from one sample in a study of PD-L1 blockade in urothelial cancer. The table came from immunoSEQ multiplex PCR; TCRdb's copy has only in-frame clones and leaves some out. Of around 80,000 clones listed, around 93% are singletons. The material was PBMCs, obtained around atezolizumab (anti-PD-L1) treatment. Every receptor here comes from a woman at least 80 years old with urothelial cancer. Both conserved end residues are part of each CDR3. D genes are given only for firm matches. Size values are once, few and many counts, or a class for expanded clones, and some rows have none.

CDR3 protein: CASSIRTSSYNEQFF
CDR3 DNA: TGTGCCAGTAGTATAAGGACTAGCTCCTACAATGAGCAGTTCTTC
clone size: .
D gene: TRBD2
V gene: TRBV19
J gene: TRBJ2-1

CDR3 protein: CASSQDGSGSLETQYF
CDR3 DNA: TGTGCCAGCAGCCAAGACGGCAGCGGGAGTTTGGAGACCCAGTACTTC
clone size: .
D gene: TRBD2
V gene: TRBV4-2
J gene: TRBJ2-5

CDR3 protein: CASSLIGGQGNNEQFF
CDR3 DNA: TGTGCCAGCAGCTTAATCGGGGGACAGGGGAACAATGAGCAGTTCTTC
clone size: once
D gene: TRBD1
V gene: TRBV7-9
J gene: TRBJ2-1

CDR3 protein: CASSVGLAGEKLPYEQYF
CDR3 DNA: TGTGCCAGCAGCGTTGGACTAGCGGGCGAAAAGCTACCCTACGAGCAGTACTTC
clone size: .
D gene: TRBD2
V gene: TRBV9
J gene: TRBJ2-7

CDR3 protein: CASSLKGGGTDYRLQPQHF
CDR3 DNA: TGTGCCAGTAGTCTAAAAGGGGGTGGTACAGACTACAGACTACAGCCCCAGCATTTT
clone size: once
D gene: .
V gene: TRBV19
J gene: TRBJ1-5

CDR3 protein: CASSPGGQSYEQYF
CDR3 DNA: TGTGCCAGCAGTCCCGGGGGGCAATCCTACGAGCAGTACTTC
clone size: .
D gene: .
V gene: TRBV28
J gene: TRBJ2-7

CDR3 protein: CASSLAPGEQFF
CDR3 DNA: TGCGCCAGCAGCTTGGCCCCCGGTGAGCAGTTCTTC
clone size: few
D gene: .
V gene: TRBV5-1
J gene: TRBJ2-1

CDR3 protein: CSVAGTKSGISEQYF
CDR3 DNA: TGCAGCGTTGCGGGGACGAAAAGCGGGATCTCCGAGCAGTACTTC
clone size: .
D gene: TRBD2
V gene: TRBV29-1
J gene: TRBJ2-7

CDR3 protein: CASSLDGDSTQGQFF
CDR3 DNA: TGCGCCAGCAGCTTGGATGGGGACAGCACCCAAGGGCAGTTCTTC
clone size: .
D gene: TRBD1
V gene: TRBV5-1
J gene: TRBJ2-1

CDR3 protein: CASRTRTGSHEQYF
CDR3 DNA: TGTGCCAGCAGAACTCGGACAGGGTCCCACGAGCAGTACTTC
clone size: .
D gene: TRBD1
V gene: TRBV6-5
J gene: TRBJ2-7

CDR3 protein: CASSGRTTPGELFF
CDR3 DNA: TGTGCCAGCAGTGGGAGGACTACCCCCGGGGAGCTGTTTTTT
clone size: .
D gene: .
V gene: TRBV2
J gene: TRBJ2-2

CDR3 protein: CSVLRTTGDTGELFF
CDR3 DNA: TGCAGCGTTCTAAGAACTACAGGGGACACCGGGGAGCTGTTTTTT
clone size: once
D gene: TRBD1
V gene: TRBV29-1
J gene: TRBJ2-2

CDR3 protein: CASSFIGAYEQYF
CDR3 DNA: TGTGCCAGCAGCTTCATAGGGGCCTACGAGCAGTACTTC
clone size: .
D gene: .
V gene: TRBV7-8
J gene: TRBJ2-7

CDR3 protein: CASSPIQGWGNTIYF
CDR3 DNA: TGTGCCAGCAGTCCTATCCAGGGCTGGGGAAACACCATATATTTT
clone size: .
D gene: .
V gene: TRBV27
J gene: TRBJ1-3

CDR3 protein: CASSPNYSRTGRGNEQFF
CDR3 DNA: TGTGCCAGCAGCCCAAACTATTCAAGGACAGGGAGGGGGAATGAGCAGTTCTTC
clone size: .
D gene: .
V gene: TRBV5-5
J gene: TRBJ2-1

CDR3 protein: CASSLTGWNTEAFF
CDR3 DNA: TGTGCCAGCAGCCTAACAGGGTGGAACACTGAAGCTTTCTTT
clone size: .
D gene: .
V gene: TRBV7-9
J gene: TRBJ1-1

CDR3 protein: CASSSNREGEQFF
CDR3 DNA: TGTGCCAGCAGCTCCAACAGGGAGGGCGAGCAGTTCTTC
clone size: .
D gene: .
V gene: TRBV7-7
J gene: TRBJ2-1

CDR3 protein: CASSYSTRENEQFF
CDR3 DNA: TGTGCCAGCAGTTACTCGACTAGAGAGAATGAGCAGTTCTTC
clone size: .
D gene: .
V gene: TRBV6-5
J gene: TRBJ2-1

CDR3 protein: CASSLSGALSGNTIYF
CDR3 DNA: TGTGCCAGCAGTTTATCAGGGGCCCTCTCTGGAAACACCATATATTTT
clone size: .
D gene: .
V gene: TRBV28
J gene: TRBJ1-3

CDR3 protein: CASRPQGTNTEAFF
CDR3 DNA: TGTGCCAGCAGGCCCCAGGGAACGAACACTGAAGCTTTCTTT
clone size: .
D gene: .
V gene: TRBV28
J gene: TRBJ1-1

CDR3 protein: CASSYDRERKFF
CDR3 DNA: TGTGCCAGCAGCTACGACAGGGAGAGGAAGTTCTTC
clone size: .
D gene: TRBD1
V gene: TRBV5-6
J gene: TRBJ2-1

CDR3 protein: CASWRTENRNEQYF
CDR3 DNA: TGTGCCAGCTGGAGGACGGAGAATCGGAACGAGCAGTACTTC
clone size: .
D gene: .
V gene: TRBV28
J gene: TRBJ2-7

CDR3 protein: CASSASYGYTF
CDR3 DNA: TGTGCCAGCAGTGCCAGCTATGGCTACACCTTC
clone size: .
D gene: .
V gene: TRBV28
J gene: TRBJ1-2

CDR3 protein: CASSSIPQVPTNEKLFF
CDR3 DNA: TGTGCCAGCTCATCGATTCCACAGGTGCCAACTAATGAAAAACTGTTTTTT
clone size: .
D gene: .
V gene: TRBV18
J gene: TRBJ1-4

CDR3 protein: CASSSLEASYNEQFF
CDR3 DNA: TGTGCCAGCAGCTCCTTAGAGGCTTCCTACAATGAGCAGTTCTTC
clone size: .
D gene: .
V gene: TRBV7-3
J gene: TRBJ2-1

CDR3 protein: CASTIGQGHEQYF
CDR3 DNA: TGTGCCAGCACCATCGGACAGGGCCACGAGCAGTACTTC
clone size: .
D gene: TRBD1
V gene: TRBV28
J gene: TRBJ2-7

CDR3 protein: CATSRGGPGQGGSYGYTF
CDR3 DNA: TGTGCCACCAGCAGAGGGGGACCTGGACAGGGGGGGTCCTATGGCTACACCTTC
clone size: .
D gene: TRBD1
V gene: TRBV15
J gene: TRBJ1-2

CDR3 protein: CASRTTGGGYTF
CDR3 DNA: TGTGCCAGCAGAACAACAGGGGGGGGCTACACCTTC
clone size: few
D gene: TRBD1
V gene: TRBV2
J gene: TRBJ1-2

CDR3 protein: CASSSSLHTQYF
CDR3 DNA: TGTGCCAGCAGCTCTAGTTTGCATACGCAGTATTTT
clone size: .
D gene: .
V gene: TRBV11-2
J gene: TRBJ2-3

CDR3 protein: CASSLFLWDRLNPEAFF
CDR3 DNA: TGTGCCAGCAGTTTGTTTTTATGGGACAGGCTGAACCCTGAAGCTTTCTTT
clone size: .
D gene: TRBD1
V gene: TRBV28
J gene: TRBJ1-1

CDR3 protein: CASVGTSGSSATDTQYF
CDR3 DNA: TGTGCCAGTGTAGGGACTAGCGGGAGTTCCGCCACAGATACGCAGTATTTT
clone size: .
D gene: TRBD2
V gene: TRBV19
J gene: TRBJ2-3